This TCR beta chain was captured by sequencing in a study of OX40 agonist ivuxolimab in advanced cancers. Whole-study context: Every patient in dose escalation had hepatocellular carcinoma, melanoma, renal cell or head and neck cancer.

Method: immunoSEQ multiplex PCR; TCRdb's copy keeps in-frame clones and lacks some. Among 34,000 or so clones listed, approximately 90% were seen once. Germline CDR1 reads LNHNV; CDR2 reads YYDKDF (reference sequence). The CDR3 spans 13 residues. V was cut by 0 bases and J by 11 bases, with 11 bases left in between. Here the sequenced sample was CD4+ or CD8+ T cells sorted from blood, taken in a trial of the OX40 agonist ivuxolimab. The receptor was isolated from an adult with an advanced solid tumor such as melanoma, head and neck, liver or kidney cancer. V gene TRBV15 combines with J gene TRBJ1-3; D is possibly TRBD1 (5 bases). The CDR3 spells CATSREGESPIYF. The CDR3 DNA reads as TGTGCCACCAGCAGAGAGGGGGAGTCCCCCATATATTTT.